What follows describes a single T cell receptor (beta chain). Its antigen is not identified. These data belong to a study of siplizumab effects on memory and regulatory T cells. Each sample had around 99,000 TCR templates assayed. Here immunoSEQ multiplex PCR was the method, and the copy in TCRdb shows in-frame clones only, minus some. The sample includes under 100,000 clones, approximately 86% seen only once; the top ten take approximately 1.5%. This CDR3 contains 14 residues. Germline CDR1 and CDR2: SGHNT and YENEEA. The V gene end was trimmed by 4 bases and the J gene end by 4 bases; junction bases not matched to a gene: 3. Study outcomes and limitations: Mappable alloreactive CD4+ clones averaged around 74% Treg-derived with siplizumab versus less than 30% in controls. Naive T cells appeared more varied than memory cells and looked like key alloresponse contributors.

The J gene is TRBJ2-7, the V gene TRBV11-3, with TRBD1 identical over 11 bases. The sample was Tregs sorted from blood. This sequence was found in a human donor in good health. Here the CDR3 reads CASSSRDRGYEQYF. CDR3 bases: TGTGCCAGCAGCTCCCGGGACAGGGGGTACGAGCAGTACTTC.